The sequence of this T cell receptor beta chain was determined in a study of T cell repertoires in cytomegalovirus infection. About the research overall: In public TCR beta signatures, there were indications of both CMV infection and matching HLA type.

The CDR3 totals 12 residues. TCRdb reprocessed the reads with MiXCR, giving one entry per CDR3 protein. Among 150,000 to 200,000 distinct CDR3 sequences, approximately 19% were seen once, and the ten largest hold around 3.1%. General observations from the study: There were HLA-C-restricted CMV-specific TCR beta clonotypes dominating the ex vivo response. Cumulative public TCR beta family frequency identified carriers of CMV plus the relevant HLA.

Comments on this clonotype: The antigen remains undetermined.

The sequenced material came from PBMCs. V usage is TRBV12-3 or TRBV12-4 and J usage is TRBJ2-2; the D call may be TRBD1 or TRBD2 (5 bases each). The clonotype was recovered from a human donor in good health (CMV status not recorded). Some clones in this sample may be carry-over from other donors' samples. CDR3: CAWGTNTGELFF. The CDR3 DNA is TGTGCATGGGGGACGAACACCGGGGAGCTGTTTTTT.